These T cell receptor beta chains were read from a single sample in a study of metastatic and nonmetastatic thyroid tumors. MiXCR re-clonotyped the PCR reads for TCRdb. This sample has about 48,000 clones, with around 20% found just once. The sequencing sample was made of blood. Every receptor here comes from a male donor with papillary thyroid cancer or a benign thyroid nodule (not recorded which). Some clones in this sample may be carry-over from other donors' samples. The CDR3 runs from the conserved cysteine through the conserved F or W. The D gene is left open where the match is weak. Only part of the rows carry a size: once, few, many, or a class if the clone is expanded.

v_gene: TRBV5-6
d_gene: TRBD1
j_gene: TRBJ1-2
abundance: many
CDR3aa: CASSLSPRDRGHGYTF
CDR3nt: TGTGCCAGCAGCTTGTCACCCCGGGACAGGGGGCATGGCTACACCTTC

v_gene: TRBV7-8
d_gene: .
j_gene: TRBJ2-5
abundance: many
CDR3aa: CASSLTLSQETQYF
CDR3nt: TGTGCCAGCAGCCTGACCTTATCGCAAGAGACCCAGTACTTC

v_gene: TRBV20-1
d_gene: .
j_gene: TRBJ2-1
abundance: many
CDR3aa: CSASTGSGYNEQFF
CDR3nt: TGCAGTGCTAGTACCGGGAGTGGCTACAATGAGCAGTTCTTC

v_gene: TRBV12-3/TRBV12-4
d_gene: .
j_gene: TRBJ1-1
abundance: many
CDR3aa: CASRPIGRDTEAFF
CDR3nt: TGTGCCAGCAGACCCATTGGGAGGGACACTGAAGCTTTCTTT

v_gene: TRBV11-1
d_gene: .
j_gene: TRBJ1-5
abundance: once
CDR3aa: CASSYGGQYSNQPQHF
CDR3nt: TGTGCCAGCAGCTACGGGGGGCAGTATAGCAATCAGCCCCAGCATTTT

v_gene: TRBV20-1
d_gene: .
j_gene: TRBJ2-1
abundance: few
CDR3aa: CSDLMHSRSYNEQFF
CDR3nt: TGCAGTGACCTGATGCACAGCCGCTCCTACAATGAGCAGTTCTTC

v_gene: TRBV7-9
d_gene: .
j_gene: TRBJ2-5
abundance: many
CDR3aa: CASSPGQETQYF
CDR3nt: TGTGCCAGCAGCCCGGGGCAAGAGACCCAGTACTTC

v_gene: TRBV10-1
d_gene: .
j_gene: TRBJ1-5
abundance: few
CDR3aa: CASSVYTNNQPQHF
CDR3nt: TGCGCCAGCAGTGTCTACACCAACAATCAGCCCCAGCATTTT

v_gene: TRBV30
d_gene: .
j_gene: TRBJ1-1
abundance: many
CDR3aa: CAWEGGLNTEAFF
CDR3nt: TGTGCCTGGGAGGGAGGTTTGAACACTGAAGCTTTCTTT

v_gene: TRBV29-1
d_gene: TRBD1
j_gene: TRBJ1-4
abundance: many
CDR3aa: CSVGQGREKLFF
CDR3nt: TGCAGCGTGGGACAGGGCCGGGAAAAACTGTTTTTT

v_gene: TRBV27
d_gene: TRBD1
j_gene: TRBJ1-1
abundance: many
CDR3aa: CASSLSRTGMGTEAFF
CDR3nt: TGTGCCAGCAGTTTATCTAGGACAGGGATGGGCACTGAAGCTTTCTTT

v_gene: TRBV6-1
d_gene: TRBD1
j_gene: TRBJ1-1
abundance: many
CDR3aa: CASTVQGNRPREAFF
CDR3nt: TGTGCCAGCACTGTACAGGGGAATCGTCCCCGGGAAGCTTTCTTT

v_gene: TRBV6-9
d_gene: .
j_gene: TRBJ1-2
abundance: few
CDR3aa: CASSYLEQDGYTF
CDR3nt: TGTGCCAGCAGTTATCTGGAACAGGATGGCTACACCTTC

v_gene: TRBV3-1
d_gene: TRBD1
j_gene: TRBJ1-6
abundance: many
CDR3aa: CASGMGQYNSPLHF
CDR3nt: TGTGCCAGTGGAATGGGACAGTATAATTCACCCCTCCACTTT

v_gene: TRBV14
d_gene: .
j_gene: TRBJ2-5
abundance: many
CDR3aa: CASSQVPGGQETQYF
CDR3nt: TGTGCCAGCAGCCAAGTACCGGGCGGCCAAGAGACCCAGTACTTC

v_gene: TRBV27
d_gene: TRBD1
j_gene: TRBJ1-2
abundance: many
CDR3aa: CASSPFGTGSSNYGYTF
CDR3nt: TGTGCCAGCAGTCCGTTTGGGACAGGGAGTTCTAACTATGGCTACACCTTC

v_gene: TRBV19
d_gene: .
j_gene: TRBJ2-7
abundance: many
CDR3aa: CASTQEGEQYF
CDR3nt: TGTGCCAGTACCCAGGAGGGCGAGCAGTACTTC

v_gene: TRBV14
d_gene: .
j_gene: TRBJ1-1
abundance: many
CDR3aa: CASSRRDNQASEAFF
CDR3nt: TGTGCCAGCAGCCGAAGGGACAATCAGGCATCCGAAGCTTTCTTT

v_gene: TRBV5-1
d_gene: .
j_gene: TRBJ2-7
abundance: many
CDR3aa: CASSPGVSVEQYF
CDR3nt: TGCGCCAGCAGCCCAGGGGTTTCAGTCGAGCAGTACTTC

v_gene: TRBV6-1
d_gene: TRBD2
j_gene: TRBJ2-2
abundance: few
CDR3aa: CASSLDYSGSSGELFF
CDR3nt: TGTGCCAGCAGCCTAGACTACAGCGGGAGTAGCGGGGAGCTGTTTTTT

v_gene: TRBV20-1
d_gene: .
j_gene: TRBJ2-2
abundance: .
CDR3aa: CSAPSVLAGDLFF
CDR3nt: TGCAGTGCTCCGTCCGTGCTCGCCGGGGATCTGTTTTTT

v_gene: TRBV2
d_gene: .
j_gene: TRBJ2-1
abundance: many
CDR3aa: CASQERTQPYNEQFF
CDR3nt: TGTGCCAGCCAGGAGAGGACACAACCCTACAATGAGCAGTTCTTC

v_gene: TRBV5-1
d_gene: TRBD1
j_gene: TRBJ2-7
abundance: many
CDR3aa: CASSLAGTAYEQYF
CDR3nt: TGCGCCAGCAGCTTGGCCGGGACAGCCTACGAGCAGTACTTC

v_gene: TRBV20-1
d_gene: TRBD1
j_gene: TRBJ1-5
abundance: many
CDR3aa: CSAGGQGAQPQHF
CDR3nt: TGCAGTGCTGGAGGACAGGGGGCACAGCCCCAGCATTTT

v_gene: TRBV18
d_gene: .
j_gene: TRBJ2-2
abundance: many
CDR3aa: CASSPTHPDLTGELFF
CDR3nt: TGTGCCAGCTCACCTACACACCCCGACCTCACCGGGGAGCTGTTTTTT

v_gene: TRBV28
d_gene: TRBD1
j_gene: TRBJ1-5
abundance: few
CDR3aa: CASSQTGAINQPQHF
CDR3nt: TGTGCCAGCAGTCAGACAGGGGCAATAAATCAGCCCCAGCATTTT

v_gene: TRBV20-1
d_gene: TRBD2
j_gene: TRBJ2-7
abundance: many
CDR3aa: CSASWAGGTYEQYF
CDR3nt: TGCAGTGCTAGTTGGGCGGGGGGAACCTACGAGCAGTACTTC

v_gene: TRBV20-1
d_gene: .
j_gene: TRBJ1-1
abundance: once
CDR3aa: CSARPPVDKNTEAFF
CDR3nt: TGCAGTGCTAGACCCCCCGTGGATAAGAACACTGAAGCTTTCTTT

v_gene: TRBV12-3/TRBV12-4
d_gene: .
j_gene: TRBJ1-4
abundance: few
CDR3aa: CASRPTTNEKLFF
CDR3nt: TGTGCCAGTCGACCTACAACTAATGAAAAACTGTTTTTT

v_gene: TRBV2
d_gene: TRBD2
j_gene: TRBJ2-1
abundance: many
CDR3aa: CASMGLGSGRGWNEQFF
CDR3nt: TGTGCCAGCATGGGACTTGGTAGCGGGAGGGGTTGGAATGAGCAGTTCTTC

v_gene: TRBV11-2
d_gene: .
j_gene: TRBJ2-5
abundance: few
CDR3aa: CASSRANPGTQYF
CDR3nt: TGTGCCAGCAGCCGGGCTAATCCTGGTACCCAGTACTTC

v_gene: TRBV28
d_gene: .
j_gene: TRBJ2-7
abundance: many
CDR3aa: CASQGTLYEQYF
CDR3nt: TGTGCCTCACAGGGTACCCTCTACGAGCAGTACTTC

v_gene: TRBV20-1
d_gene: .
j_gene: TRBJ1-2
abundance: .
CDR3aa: CSARRGSANYGYTF
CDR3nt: TGCAGTGCTAGGAGGGGCAGCGCTAACTATGGCTACACCTTC

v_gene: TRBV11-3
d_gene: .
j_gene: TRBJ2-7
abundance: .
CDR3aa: CASSPGSSYEQYF
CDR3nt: TGTGCCAGCAGCCCGGGGAGTTCCTACGAGCAGTACTTC

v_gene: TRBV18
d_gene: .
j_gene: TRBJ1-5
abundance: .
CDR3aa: CASSPRKEQPQHF
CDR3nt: TGTGCCAGCTCACCAAGGAAAGAGCAGCCCCAGCATTTT

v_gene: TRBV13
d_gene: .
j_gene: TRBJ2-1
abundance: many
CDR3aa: CASSLEGSWNEQFF
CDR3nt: TGTGCCAGCAGCTTAGAGGGGTCCTGGAATGAGCAGTTCTTC

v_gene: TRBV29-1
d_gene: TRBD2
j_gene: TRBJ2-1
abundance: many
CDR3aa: CSSTSGTDEQFF
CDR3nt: TGCTCCTCGACTAGCGGGACTGATGAGCAGTTCTTC

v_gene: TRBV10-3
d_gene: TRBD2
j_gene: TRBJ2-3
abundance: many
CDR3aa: CAISGEGGTDTQYF
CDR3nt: TGTGCCATCAGTGGGGAGGGTGGCACAGATACGCAGTATTTT

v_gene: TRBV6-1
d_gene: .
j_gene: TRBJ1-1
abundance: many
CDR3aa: CASTLGVNTEAFF
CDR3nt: TGTGCCAGCACCCTAGGGGTGAACACTGAAGCTTTCTTT

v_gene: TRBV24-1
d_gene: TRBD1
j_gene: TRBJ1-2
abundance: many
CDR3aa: CATSAYGTGDSYTF
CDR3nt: TGTGCCACCAGTGCCTATGGGACAGGGGATTCCTACACCTTC

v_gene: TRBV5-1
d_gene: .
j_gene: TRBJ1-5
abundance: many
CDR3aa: CASSNQPQHF
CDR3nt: TGCGCCAGCAGCAATCAGCCCCAGCATTTT

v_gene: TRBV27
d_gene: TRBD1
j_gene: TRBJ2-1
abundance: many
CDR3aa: CASSLWVPPGTGGPYNEQFF
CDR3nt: TGTGCCAGCAGTTTATGGGTCCCCCCCGGGACAGGGGGCCCCTACAATGAGCAGTTCTTC

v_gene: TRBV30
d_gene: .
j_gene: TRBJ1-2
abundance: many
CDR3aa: CAWATGPSGGYTF
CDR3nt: TGTGCCTGGGCTACAGGGCCCTCGGGTGGCTACACCTTC

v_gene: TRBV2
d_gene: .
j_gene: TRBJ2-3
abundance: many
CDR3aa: CASSMTGHQGTAQYF
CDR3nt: TGTGCCAGCAGCATGACCGGCCACCAAGGCACTGCGCAGTATTTT

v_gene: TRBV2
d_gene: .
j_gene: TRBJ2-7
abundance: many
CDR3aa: CASILGLASNEQYF
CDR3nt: TGTGCCAGCATCTTAGGGCTAGCGAGCAACGAGCAGTACTTC

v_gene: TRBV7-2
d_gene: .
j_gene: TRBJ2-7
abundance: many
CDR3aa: CASSLAVASSYEQYF
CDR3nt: TGTGCCAGCAGCTTAGCGGTAGCGTCATCCTACGAGCAGTACTTC

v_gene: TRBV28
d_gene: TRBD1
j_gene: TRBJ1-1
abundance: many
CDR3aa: CASSVGQGNTEAFF
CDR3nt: TGTGCCAGCAGTGTGGGACAGGGGAACACTGAAGCTTTCTTT

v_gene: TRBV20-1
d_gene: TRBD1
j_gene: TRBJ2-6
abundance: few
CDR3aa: CSARLDPGQGLSGANVLTF
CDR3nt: TGCAGTGCTAGACTCGACCCGGGACAGGGACTCTCTGGGGCCAACGTCCTGACTTTC

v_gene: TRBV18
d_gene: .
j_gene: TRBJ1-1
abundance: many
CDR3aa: CASSQETGGETEAFF
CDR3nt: TGTGCCAGCTCTCAGGAGACAGGTGGTGAAACTGAAGCTTTCTTT

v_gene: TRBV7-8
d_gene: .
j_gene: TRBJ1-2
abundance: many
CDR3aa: CASSVEHYGYTF
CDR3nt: TGTGCCAGCAGCGTGGAGCACTATGGCTACACCTTC

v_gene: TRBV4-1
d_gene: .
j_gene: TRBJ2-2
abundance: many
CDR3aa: CASSLQGVTGELFF
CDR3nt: TGCGCCAGCAGCTTACAGGGTGTCACCGGGGAGCTGTTTTTT

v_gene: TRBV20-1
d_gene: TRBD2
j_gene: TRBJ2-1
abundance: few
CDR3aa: CSATRPGLAQNHNEQFF
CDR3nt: TGCAGTGCTACTAGACCGGGACTAGCCCAAAACCACAATGAGCAGTTCTTC

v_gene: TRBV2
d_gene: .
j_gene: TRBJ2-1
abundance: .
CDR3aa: CASSGWMREIKNEQFF
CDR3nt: TGTGCCAGCAGTGGGTGGATGAGGGAGATCAAGAATGAGCAGTTCTTC

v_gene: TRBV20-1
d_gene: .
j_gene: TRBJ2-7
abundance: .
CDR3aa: CSAIPGQRYEQYF
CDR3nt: TGCAGTGCTATTCCGGGACAACGCTACGAGCAGTACTTC

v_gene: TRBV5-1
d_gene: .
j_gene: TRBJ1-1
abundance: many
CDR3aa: CASSGATGTRTNTEAFF
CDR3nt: TGCGCCAGCAGCGGCGCCACCGGGACACGAACGAACACTGAAGCTTTCTTT

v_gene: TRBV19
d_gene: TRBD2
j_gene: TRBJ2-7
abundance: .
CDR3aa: CASSIVLAGGYEQYF
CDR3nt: TGTGCCAGTAGTATAGTACTAGCGGGAGGATACGAGCAGTACTTC

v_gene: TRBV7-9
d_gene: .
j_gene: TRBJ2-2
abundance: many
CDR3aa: CASSLRKGGLNTGELFF
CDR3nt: TGTGCCAGCAGCTTAAGAAAGGGCGGCTTGAACACCGGGGAGCTGTTTTTT